A selection of T cell receptor beta chains follows, all from one sample in a study of blood T cell repertoires in COVID-19. Data came from immunoSEQ multiplex PCR; TCRdb stores just in-frame clones and leaves some out. The data show some 290,000 clones, 90% seen once. Sequencing was performed on peripheral blood. All receptors derive from a woman aged 40 to 55 with COVID-19, enrolled during active disease. The CDR3 runs from the conserved cysteine through the conserved F or W. D genes are given only for firm matches. The size of a clone is reported for some rows only, either as once, few or many, or as a class for expanded clones.

j_call	clone_size	v_call	d_call	cdr3_nt	cdr3_aa
TRBJ1-2	-	TRBV4-1	TRBD1	TGCGCCAGCAGCCATACCGGGACAGGGGGTTCTTTTAACTATGGCTACACCTTC	CASSHTGTGGSFNYGYTF
TRBJ2-7	-	TRBV7-3	-	TGTGCCAGCAGCTTCGGGTTATCCTACGAGCAGTACTTC	CASSFGLSYEQYF
TRBJ1-5	-	TRBV4-1	-	TGCGCCAGCAGCCAAATGGGACAAAGCAATCAGCCCCAGCATTTT	CASSQMGQSNQPQHF
TRBJ1-6	-	TRBV27	TRBD1	TGTGCCAGCAGTTGGATTCCGGGGACAGGGAACAATTCACCCCTCCACTTT	CASSWIPGTGNNSPLHF
TRBJ2-3	-	TRBV24-1	TRBD2	TGTGCCACCAGTGATGGACTAGCGGGGGGAGATACGCAGTATTTT	CATSDGLAGGDTQYF
TRBJ2-7	once	TRBV11-2	-	TGTGCCAGCAGCCAAAACTACGAGCAGTACTTC	CASSQNYEQYF
TRBJ1-1	-	TRBV9	-	TGTGCCAGCAGTTATGTCGGGAAGGACACTGAAGCTTTCTTT	CASSYVGKDTEAFF
TRBJ2-1	once	TRBV2	TRBD2	TGTGCCAGCAGTCGGGGACTAGGCTTATTTGAGCAGTTCTTC	CASSRGLGLFEQFF
TRBJ1-2	few	TRBV6-4	-	TGTGCCAGCAGTGACTCCGAAACCGGGGAAGGCTACACCTTC	CASSDSETGEGYTF
TRBJ2-5	-	TRBV5-4	-	TGTGCCAGCAGCCCACGGCTAGGTACCCAAGAGACCCAGTACTTC	CASSPRLGTQETQYF
TRBJ1-1	-	TRBV2	-	TGTGCCAGCAGTGAAATCGGGTCAGGGAATCATTTCTTT	CASSEIGSGNHFF
TRBJ1-3	-	TRBV5-5	-	TGTGCCAGCAGCTTGCTAGGTGGAACCATATATTTT	CASSLLGGTIYF
TRBJ2-7	-	TRBV10-3	TRBD2	TGTGCCATCAGTGAGGTTCTCGGGGGAGGGCCTAATAACTACGAGCAGTACTTC	CAISEVLGGGPNNYEQYF
TRBJ1-1	once	TRBV2	TRBD1	TGTGCCAGCAGAATTACCCAGGGGGCTGAAGCTTTCTTT	CASRITQGAEAFF
TRBJ2-5	-	TRBV7-6	TRBD1	TGTGCCAGCAGCAGCTGGACAGGGAACCAAGAGACCCAGTACTTC	CASSSWTGNQETQYF
TRBJ1-2	-	TRBV19	-	TGTGCCAGTAGTCTTCGGGTTGCTAACTATGGCTACACCTTC	CASSLRVANYGYTF
TRBJ1-1	-	TRBV7-2	-	TGTGCCAGCAGCTTACTTGGCACAGCCAACACTGAAGCTTTCTTT	CASSLLGTANTEAFF
TRBJ2-7	-	TRBV13	-	TGTGCCAGCAGCTCCCCGAGAGACTCCTACGAGCAGTACTTC	CASSSPRDSYEQYF
TRBJ2-7	-	TRBV7-8	TRBD2	TGTGCCAGCAGCCGAGAACATCGGGGGGCCTACGAGCAGTACTTC	CASSREHRGAYEQYF
TRBJ2-1	-	TRBV5-6	TRBD2	TGTGCCAGCAGCTTGGGTTTGAGCGGGGGTCACAATGAGCAGTTCTTC	CASSLGLSGGHNEQFF
TRBJ2-2	once	TRBV19	TRBD1	TGTGCCAGTAGTGCTACCCCCGGGACAGGGGGGAACACCGGGGAGCTGTTTTTT	CASSATPGTGGNTGELFF
TRBJ2-1	-	TRBV6-4	TRBD2	TGTGCCAGCAGTGGGGCGGGAGGGCCGGTCGAGCAGTTCTTC	CASSGAGGPVEQFF
TRBJ1-5	few	TRBV3-1/TRBV3-2	-	TGTGCCAGCAGCCAATCTAGGAGTCAGCCCCAGCATTTT	CASSQSRSQPQHF
TRBJ1-2	-	TRBV4-1	TRBD1	TGCGCCAGCAGCCAGGGTACAGGGGGGGTTTATGGCTACACCTTC	CASSQGTGGVYGYTF
TRBJ2-5	-	TRBV24-1	-	TGTGCCACCAGTGATTCCTCGGAGACCCAGTACTTC	CATSDSSETQYF
TRBJ2-5	once	TRBV9	TRBD1	TGTGCCAGCAGCATTGGATTAGGGACAGGAGGGGAGACCCAGTACTTC	CASSIGLGTGGETQYF
TRBJ2-5	-	TRBV7-2	TRBD2	TGTGCCAGCAGCTTAGCGCGTTTTGCGGGAGGGATGTCGGGGGAGACCCAGTACTTC	CASSLARFAGGMSGETQYF
TRBJ1-2	-	TRBV4-2	TRBD1	TGTGCCAGCAGCCTCATGGAAGGGGGAACAGGGGGCTTGGGAAACTATGGCTACACCTTC	CASSLMEGGTGGLGNYGYTF
TRBJ2-3	-	TRBV7-2	-	TGTGCCAGCAGCTTAGTTGCCAGGGTTGCAGATACGCAGTATTTT	CASSLVARVADTQYF
TRBJ2-4	-	TRBV4-1	TRBD2	TGCGCCAGCAGCCAAGGACTAGCCGCCAAAAACATTCAGTACTTC	CASSQGLAAKNIQYF
TRBJ2-7	-	TRBV12-3/TRBV12-4	TRBD1	TGTGCCAGCAGCCCGGGACAGATCACGCAGTACTTC	CASSPGQITQYF
TRBJ1-5	-	TRBV2	-	TGTGCCAGCAGTGGGGCAGGGCGCAATCAGCCCCAGCATTTT	CASSGAGRNQPQHF
TRBJ2-7	-	TRBV7-8	-	TGTGCCAGCAGCTCGGGGAGGCGGAGCTACGAGCAGTACTTC	CASSSGRRSYEQYF
TRBJ1-5	few	TRBV5-4	-	TGTGCCAGCAGCTTGGAGCCGGATCAGCCCCAGCATTTT	CASSLEPDQPQHF
TRBJ2-5	-	TRBV5-6	-	TGTGCCAGCCCTTGGGGCCCAGCCCAAGAGACCCAGTACTTC	CASPWGPAQETQYF
TRBJ2-3	once	TRBV2	-	TGTGCCAGCAGCCCTAGACTCGGAGATACGCAGTATTTT	CASSPRLGDTQYF
TRBJ1-2	-	TRBV5-1	-	TGCGCCAGCAGCTTGGTTGGAGGATCTAACTATGGCTACACCTTC	CASSLVGGSNYGYTF
TRBJ2-2	-	TRBV5-1	-	TGCGCCAGCAGCTTGGCGGGGAACACCGGGGAGCTGTTTTTT	CASSLAGNTGELFF
TRBJ2-3	-	TRBV6-2/TRBV6-3	TRBD2	TGTGCCAGCAGCCCCGGGTTCCCACTAGCGGGGGACGATACGCAGTATTTT	CASSPGFPLAGDDTQYF
TRBJ2-7	once	TRBV6-2/TRBV6-3	TRBD2	TGTGCCAGCAGTTACTACACCAGACTAGCGGGGGGCGCGTACGAGCAGTACTTC	CASSYYTRLAGGAYEQYF
TRBJ1-1	-	TRBV9	-	TGTGCCAGCAGCGTAGATTCGGCAGGGCCGGCTTTCTTT	CASSVDSAGPAFF
TRBJ1-1	once	TRBV19	-	TGTGCCAGTAGGGCCCCGGGACAGAACACTGAAGCTTTCTTT	CASRAPGQNTEAFF
TRBJ2-3	-	TRBV9	TRBD1	TGTGCCAGCAGCGTAACGGACAGGGGGTTTGTAAGAGATACGCAGTATTTT	CASSVTDRGFVRDTQYF
TRBJ1-2	-	TRBV4-1	TRBD1	TGCGCCAGCAGCCGAGAGACAGGGACGGATGGCTACACCTTC	CASSRETGTDGYTF
TRBJ1-2	-	TRBV11-2	TRBD1	TGTGCCAGCAGCTTAAGTGACAGGGGGCAAGGCTACACCTTC	CASSLSDRGQGYTF
TRBJ2-7	-	TRBV7-6	-	TGTGCCAGCAGCTTATCTCGCACCCAAAGCCCCGTTGACGAGCAGTACTTC	CASSLSRTQSPVDEQYF
TRBJ1-1	-	TRBV3-1/TRBV3-2	TRBD1	TGTGCCAGCAGCCAAGGTCGACAGGGAAACACTGAAGCTTTCTTT	CASSQGRQGNTEAFF
TRBJ2-3	-	TRBV28	TRBD1	TGTGCCAGCAGTTTAATGGGACAGGGGTTCACAGATACGCAGTATTTT	CASSLMGQGFTDTQYF
TRBJ2-1	-	TRBV5-1	-	TGCGCCAGCAGCATCGGAGGATTCTCAAATGAGCAGTTCTTC	CASSIGGFSNEQFF
TRBJ1-2	-	TRBV4-2	TRBD1	TGTGCCAGCAGCCAAGGGGGACAGGCCAATGGCTACACCTTC	CASSQGGQANGYTF
TRBJ2-1	-	TRBV19	TRBD2	TGTGCCAGTAGTAGAACTAGCGGGAAAGGTAATGAGCAGTTCTTC	CASSRTSGKGNEQFF
TRBJ2-7	-	TRBV7-8	TRBD2	TGTGCCAGCAGCTTAGTCAGCGGGAGACCCAGCAGCGAGCAGTACTTC	CASSLVSGRPSSEQYF
TRBJ2-5	-	TRBV10-3	-	TGTGCCTCCGGAGGCATTCAAGAGACCCAGTACTTC	CASGGIQETQYF
TRBJ1-6	few	TRBV7-8	-	TGTGCCAGCAGCCCTACTACAACGGGGAATTCACCCCTCCACTTT	CASSPTTTGNSPLHF
TRBJ1-2	-	TRBV5-6	-	TGTGCCAGCAGCCCAACCCAACCCAGCTATGGCTACACCTTC	CASSPTQPSYGYTF
TRBJ2-1	-	TRBV28	TRBD1	TGTGCCACCCAAGGGACAGTCTCCTACAATGAGCAGTTCTTC	CATQGTVSYNEQFF
TRBJ2-1	-	TRBV11-2	TRBD2	TGTGCCAGCAGCCGCCAATACACCGGGACTAGGGCTTACAATGAGCAGTTCTTC	CASSRQYTGTRAYNEQFF
TRBJ2-1	-	TRBV27	TRBD2	TGTGCCACCCAAGGGAGGGACCAGAGCTACAATGAGCAGTTCTTC	CATQGRDQSYNEQFF